This entry is about one T cell receptor beta chain. Its target is not known. These data are taken from a study of T cells after yellow fever vaccination. Germline V CDR1 and CDR2: SNHLY, FYNNEI. CDR3 size: 13 residues. The ends were cut back, 7 bases at V and 4 bases at J, with 11 bases in the middle. Findings and limits, study-wide: Highly abundant clonotypes carried over from the bulk population could end up in FACS-sorted repertoires as contaminants.

It was through 5'RACE template switching that TCR cDNA was made, with a universal primer site and UMIs added. TCRdb independently ran MiXCR on the 5' RACE reads; one entry per CDR3 protein. This table holds over 250,000 distinct CDR3 sequences, around 4.9% found once. This sample comprised CD4+ T cells sorted from PBMCs, obtained on the day of the yellow fever booster vaccination. The chain has TRBV2 and TRBJ1-5, with D maybe TRBD1 (5 bases). This clonotype was sampled from a man younger than 35 who received the YFV17D yellow fever vaccine. In DNA, the CDR3 is TGTGCCAGCACGGTAGGGGAGAATCAGCCCCAGCATTTT. Its translation is CASTVGENQPQHF.